The T cell receptor beta chain under discussion was sequenced for a study of Ad26.COV2.S vaccination and SARS-CoV-2 variants. Study at large: Once, or twice with 56 days between doses, Ad26.COV2.S was given intramuscularly.

Findings of the study overall: It is possible that the TCR breadth and depth analyses underestimated the total T cell responses. Participants given vaccine showed non-spike TCR breadth similar to that of placebo recipients.

Germline V gene lookup returns CDR1 SGHNT and CDR2 YYREEE (reference sequence). Trimming cost V 5 bases and J 10 bases; bases outside gene matches: 8. There are 14 residues in the CDR3. Sequenced by immunoSEQ multiplex PCR; TCRdb stores in-frame clones only, minus some. The table has hundreds of thousands of clones, about 90% seen once. Treatment described: roughly 19 received Ad26.COV2.S at low or high dose, single or two shots; several received placebo; per-sample allocation not given. Material that was analyzed had been drawn on day 63 after the first vaccine or placebo injection. On this clone: What it recognizes is unknown.

This rearrangement joins TRBV5-4 to TRBJ1-4, with 10 bases lining up with TRBD1. This clonotype originated in a person aged 18-65 years who received the Ad26.COV2.S COVID-19 vaccine or a placebo. The sample in question was peripheral blood, obtained in a trial of Ad26.COV2.S vaccine versus placebo. The CDR3 region is CASSRGQGEGKLFF. Here the CDR3 DNA reads TGTGCCAGCAGTCGCGGACAGGGGGAGGGAAAACTGTTTTTT.